The sequence of this T cell receptor (beta chain) was determined in a study of T cells in localized non-small cell lung cancer. Between the trimmed V and J ends, which lost 6 bases and 2 bases, there was a span of 17 bases. This CDR3 comprises 16 residues. Germline CDR1 reads SGHDT; CDR2 reads YYEEEE. This clone appeared once. Assay used: immunoSEQ multiplex PCR; TCRdb lists only in-frame clones, some missing. The sample carries around 41,000 clones, roughly 86% recorded once. The material sequenced was peripheral blood, taken before any cancer treatment. The chain couples TRBV5-6 to TRBJ2-2; D perhaps matches TRBD1 (8 bases). The receptor was isolated from a woman aged 18-49 years with stage III lung adenocarcinoma. The CDR3 nucleotides read TGTGCCAGCATCCAGCGGGACAGGCCTAACACCGGGGAGCTGTTTTTT. As protein: CASIQRDRPNTGELFF.